This T cell receptor (beta chain) comes out of a study of graft-versus-host responses after intestinal transplantation. Across the study: Transplants given to recipients were multivisceral, liver-intestinal, or isolated intestinal. Each patient got anti-thymocyte globulin induction, then tacrolimus and steroids for about 3 years. Study-wide results and limits: Early declines in HvG clones that occurred post-transplant were associated with peak circulating GvH clone levels.

The trim removed 3 bases at V and 2 bases at J, leaving 3 bases unmatched. This CDR3 has 15 amino acids. Germline-derived CDR1 and CDR2 are KGHSH and LQKENI. TCRdb's table, derived via immunoSEQ multiplex PCR, lists solely in-frame clones and lacks some. The repertoire consists of some 86,000 clones, with around 92% occurring once and the leading ten covering roughly 0.1%. On this clone: The antigen remains unidentified.

V gene TRBV18 combines with J gene TRBJ1-2, with 10 bases identical to TRBD1. The clonotype was recovered from a human donor who received an intestinal transplant. This sample comprised unstimulated CD4+ T cells sorted from spleen or lymph node cells, obtained before intestinal transplant. This CDR3 reads CASSPTDRGNYGYTF. The CDR3 DNA is TGTGCCAGCTCACCCACGGACAGGGGGAACTATGGCTACACCTTC. Combining the CDR3 with reference TRBV18 and TRBJ1-2 gives the whole variable domain NAGVMQNPRHLVRRRGQEARLRCSPMKGHSHVYWYRQLPEEGLKFMVYLQKENIIDESGMPKERFSAEFPKEGPSILRIQQVVRGDSAAYFCASSPTDRGNYGYTFGSGTRLTVV.